This entry lists 19 T cell receptor beta chains sequenced from one sample in a study of blood T cell repertoires in COVID-19. Profiling relied on immunoSEQ multiplex PCR, and the TCRdb table lists in-frame clones only, not all of them. Among about 75,000 clones listed, roughly nine tenths were seen once. The sequenced sample was peripheral blood. The receptor source for this set is a human donor in a cohort sampled during active COVID-19.

The chain recombines TRBV3-1 (or the pseudogene TRBV3-2) with TRBJ2-3; TRBD2 aligns across 7 bases. The germline CDR1 and CDR2 sequences are LGHDT and YNNKEL (reference sequence). The CDR3 totals 15 residues. V shed 6 bases and J 3 bases; nucleotides not matched to a gene: 9. CDR3 sequence reads: CASRGLELGTDTQYF. CDR3 nucleotides: TGTGCCAGCAGAGGACTAGAATTAGGAACAGATACGCAGTATTTT.

CDR3 sequence reads: CASSPETGYEQYF. Here the CDR3 DNA reads TGCGCCAGCAGCCCGGAAACAGGATACGAGCAGTACTTC. The chain couples TRBV5-1 to TRBJ2-7; D is possibly TRBD1 (5 bases). From germline, CDR1 is SGHRS and CDR2 YFSETQ. Between the trimmed V and J ends, which lost 4 bases and 4 bases, there was a span of 12 bases. The CDR3 has 13 residues.

This CDR3 is CASSLPDQETQYF. CDR3 nucleotide sequence: TGTGCCAGCAGCTTGCCGGACCAAGAGACCCAGTACTTC. This chain joins TRBV5-8 and TRBJ2-5; D call uncertain. The V gene's germline CDR1 is SGHTS and CDR2 YDEGEE. This CDR3 comprises 13 residues. V lost 1 base and J 0 bases, leaving 4 bases between the germline ends.

CDR3 in DNA: TGTGCCAGTAGCGCAGAACCGAACACTGAAGCTTTCTTT. Protein product: CASSAEPNTEAFF. V and J are TRBV19 and TRBJ1-1; D remains ambiguous. The CDR3 is 13 residues long. V was pared by 6 bases and J by 1 base, with 9 bases between. In germline, CDR1 is LNHDA, CDR2 SQIVND (reference sequence). Looking up the rest from reference TRBV19 and TRBJ1-1 gives the full variable domain: DGGITQSPKYLFRKEGQNVTLSCEQNLNHDAMYWYRQDPGQGLRLIYYSQIVNDFQKGDIAEGYSVSREKKESFPLTVTSAQKNPTAFYLCASSAEPNTEAFFGQGTRLTVV.

The chain is built from TRBV7-2 and TRBJ1-1; D is ambiguous. The CDR3 totals 14 residues. The V end was cut by 2 bases, the J end by 2 bases, with 9 bases between. In germline, CDR1 is SGHTA, CDR2 FQGNSA. This chain's CDR3 is CASSLRRGNTEAFF. CDR3 nucleotides: TGTGCCAGCAGCTTAAGGCGGGGAAACACTGAAGCTTTCTTT.

The V call is TRBV7-2, the J call TRBJ2-5, with 8 bases that match TRBD2. Germline V gene lookup returns CDR1 SGHTA and CDR2 FQGNSA. V shed 4 bases, J shed 5 bases, and the junction held 9 bases outside the gene matches. There are 15 residues in the CDR3. CDR3 protein: CASSSGAGVSETQYF. CDR3 sequence (DNA): TGTGCCAGCAGCTCGGGAGCGGGAGTATCTGAGACCCAGTACTTC. Drawing the rest from reference TRBV7-2 and TRBJ2-5, the complete variable domain is GAGVSQSPSNKVTEKGKDVELRCDPISGHTALYWYRQSLGQGLEFLIYFQGNSAPDKSGLPSDRFSAERTGGSVSTLTIQRTQQEDSAVYLCASSSGAGVSETQYFGPGTRLLVL.

V and J are TRBV12-5 and TRBJ1-3; 7 nucleotides line up with TRBD1. Germline CDR1 LGHNT, CDR2 FRNRAP. Trimming removed 1 base from V and 0 bases from J; junction bases left unmatched: 6. This CDR3 contains 17 residues. CDR3 sequence (DNA): TGTGCTAGTGGTTTGGACCCCGGGACAGTCTCTGGAAACACCATATATTTT. It is translated as CASGLDPGTVSGNTIYF.

The V gene is TRBV30, the J gene TRBJ2-5; TRBD1 matches 7 bases. V was pared by 7 bases and J by 2 bases, with 7 bases of the junction left unmatched. CDR1 and CDR2 from the germline V gene are GTSNPN and SVGIG (reference sequence). The CDR3 is made up of 13 amino acids. This CDR3 is CASQGLGQETQYF. CDR3 sequence (DNA): TGTGCCTCACAGGGGCTGGGACAAGAGACCCAGTACTTC.

The J gene is TRBJ1-5, the V gene TRBV15; 8 bases line up with TRBD1. CDR1 LNHNV and CDR2 YYDKDF come from the germline V gene (reference sequence). The CDR3 spans 13 residues. Unmatched junction bases numbered 4, after V lost 8 bases and J lost 4 bases. CDR3 region: CATLGQDNQPQHF. CDR3 DNA sequence: TGTGCCACCCTGGGACAGGATAATCAGCCCCAGCATTTT.

The V gene is TRBV28, the J gene TRBJ2-5; 11 bases map to TRBD1. Trimming took 3 bases from V and 5 from J; bases not matched to a gene: 8. Germline lookup yields CDR1 MDHEN and CDR2 SYDVKM. CDR3 length: 16 amino acids. The CDR3 coding sequence is TGTGCCAGCAGTTTTTATGCCGGGACAGGGGGGGAGACCCAGTACTTC. As protein: CASSFYAGTGGETQYF.

The table lists this clone with a count of one. V gene TRBV5-6 combines with J gene TRBJ1-2; the match to TRBD1 covers 9 bases. The germline V gene encodes CDR1 SGHDT and CDR2 YYEEEE. After removal of 4 bases from V and 8 bases from J, the junction contained 9 bases not matched to a gene. The CDR3 has 14 residues. For the CDR3, the DNA is TGTGCCAGCAGCCCCCGGGGGACAGGGATCGGCTACACCTTC. Residues: CASSPRGTGIGYTF.

The chain carries TRBV9 and TRBJ2-1; 7 nucleotides line up with TRBD2. J gave up 0 bases and V 4 bases, and 4 bases lay outside the gene matches. The CDR3 sequence is 15 residues long. Germline V gene data show CDR1 as SGDLS and CDR2 as YYNGEE. In DNA form, the CDR3 reads TGTGCCAGCAGCCCCCCTAGCGGCTCCTACAATGAGCAGTTCTTC. Its protein product is CASSPPSGSYNEQFF.

The chain joins TRBV5-1 to TRBJ1-3; a weak D match, TRBD1 (5 bases). Germline assignment: CDR1 SGHRS and CDR2 YFSETQ. This CDR3 is 17 amino acids long. V gave up 4 bases and J gave up 0 bases, with 17 bases separating them. As DNA, the CDR3 is TGCGCCAGCAGCCCGGGGGGATCCATAGCCTCTGGAAACACCATATATTTT. As protein: CASSPGGSIASGNTIYF.

The rearrangement uses TRBV7-2 and TRBJ2-5; 7 nucleotides match TRBD1. The CDR3 runs to 15 residues. The V and J ends lost 6 bases and 5 bases, in that order; junction bases with no gene match: 12. Germline loops: CDR1 SGHTA, CDR2 FQGNSA. CDR3 coding DNA: TGTGCCAGCAGTACCATAGGGGGCGCAGGGGAGACCCAGTACTTC. This encodes CASSTIGGAGETQYF.

In its sample, this clone was seen a few times. The gene calls are TRBV2 and TRBJ1-4; 7 bases are shared with TRBD1. CDR1 and CDR2 from the germline V gene are SNHLY and FYNNEI. V shed 4 bases, J shed 4 bases, and the junction held 3 bases outside the gene matches. This CDR3 contains 14 residues. CDR3 region: CASSVGQLNEKLFF. For the CDR3, the DNA is TGTGCCAGCAGTGTGGGACAGCTTAATGAAAAACTGTTTTTT.

The CDR3 region is CASSLFNEQFF. The CDR3 DNA reads as TGTGCCAGCAGTCTCTTCAATGAGCAGTTCTTC. This chain uses TRBV25-1 with TRBJ2-1; D remains ambiguous. The CDR3 is 11 residues long. CDR1 and CDR2 from the germline V gene are MGHDK and SYGVNS. V lost 5 bases and J lost 6, with 5 bases in between.

The chain joins TRBV6-6 to TRBJ2-1; 8 bases align to TRBD2. The CDR3 length is 16 residues. CDR1 and CDR2 (germline): MNHNY, SVGAGI (reference sequence). The junction had 15 bases not matched to a gene; V was cut back by 10 bases and J by 4 bases. CDR3 amino acids: CATETELADRYNEQFF. The CDR3 DNA is TGTGCCACCGAGACAGAACTAGCGGACCGTTACAATGAGCAGTTCTTC.

The CDR3 coding sequence is TGTGCCAGCAGCCCGGTGGACAGGGCCTACCAAGAGACCCAGTACTTC. It is translated as CASSPVDRAYQETQYF. The J gene is TRBJ2-5, the V gene TRBV7-2; TRBD1 matches 8 bases. Per the germline V gene, CDR1 is SGHTA and CDR2 is FQGNSA. This CDR3 spans 16 amino acids. With 5 bases clipped from V and 0 bases from J, the junction kept 8 bases outside the gene matches.

The V and J genes are TRBV19 and TRBJ2-1, with TRBD2 identical over 8 bases. Unmatched junction bases numbered 6, after V lost 3 bases and J lost 2 bases. This CDR3 is built from 16 residues. Per the germline V gene, CDR1 is LNHDA and CDR2 is SQIVND (reference sequence). DNA for the CDR3: TGTGCCAGTAGTATTGGTCCGGGAGGGCCCTACAATGAGCAGTTCTTC. This encodes CASSIGPGGPYNEQFF.